The sequence of this T cell receptor beta chain was determined in a study of blood T cell repertoires in COVID-19 (dated by TCRdb to the early 2020s). Study-level background: Collaborator samples came from the United States, Italy and Spain and covered acute and convalescent phases of COVID-19. The prospective study material was composed of cDNA or gDNA derived from T cells, B-cell-depleted T cells, or PBMCs. The dataset comprised deeply sampled blood TCRbeta repertoires from subjects exposed to, actively infected with, or recovered from COVID-19. The repertoires were released in a freely available public database intended as a resource for research on the immune response to SARS-CoV-2. Samples were obtained from the ongoing ImmuneRACE study (first 160 participants) and from over 1,000 subjects provided by 6 global collaborators. The sample metadata nearly always contained a de-identified subject ID, COVID-19 status, age in years and sex. Where available, HLA class I and class II types were obtained from metadata supplied by the sample provider rather than from assay-based typing. Here is what the overall study found, with its caveats: The amount of clinical and demographic metadata varied by source and participant and was provided uncurated.

Trimming removed 2 bases from V and 4 bases from J, leaving 12 bases between the germline ends. Per the germline V gene (reference sequence), SGHAT is the CDR1 and FQDESV is the CDR2. The CDR3, cysteine through phenylalanine, is 14 amino acids long. Left in the record is the CDR3 DNA by itself, 42 bases read in frame from the first base. In the prospective study, participants were about 18 to 95 years old, resided in 20 to 30 geographic areas of the United States, and were enrolled through a virtual design. To assign participants to cohorts, the prospective study relied on clinical history that participants themselves reported in a screening survey and a study questionnaire. For ImmuneRACE Cohort 3, a participant was defined as recovered based on two consecutive negative NP/OP PCR tests, clearance by a healthcare professional, or resolution of symptoms. In the prospective study, mobile phlebotomists collected whole blood, serum and a nasopharyngeal or oropharyngeal swab from each participant. Participants in the prospective study had the option to provide additional blood draws and questionnaires over a roughly 2-month period. Prospective study blood samples were shipped either frozen or at room temperature before DNA extraction.

The immunoSEQ Assay, a bias-controlled multiplex PCR, was used to amplify TCRbeta CDR3 regions from genomic DNA. On the authors' methods: Within the assay, amplification of reference gene primers was used to estimate how many nucleated cells each sample contained. To quantify the absolute abundance of each unique TCRbeta CDR3 rearrangement, sequence reads were collapsed and filtered. Productive Simpson clonality was computed per sample as the square root of Simpson's diversity index over productive rearrangements. The clones in this table, taken by TCRdb from immuneACCESS, are in-frame only. Not every clone is retained; where verified, under half of the shortfall comes from an unresolved V gene, and the cause of the rest is unknown. V, J and clone size are those of that table, while D and trimming were read from the DNA. Within this sample are 200,000 to 250,000 clones, with approximately 84% of them counted one time only. The biggest ten clones account for about 1.8% of the sample.

At least ten counts were recorded for this clone. No cognate antigen has been identified for it. Base qualities were left out, and no much larger clone turns up one base away. The TCR was taken from a man between 60 and 70 years old who had recovered from COVID-19. The chain employs TRBV11-1 and TRBJ2-7, with an unclear D gene assignment. The sequenced sample consisted of PBMCs or T cells enriched from blood (not recorded which). The DNA sequence follows: TGTGCCAGCAGCTTATCTGTTGGCTTATACGAGCAGTACTTC. Its coded protein is CASSLSVGLYEQYF. The variable domain in full, with residues beyond the CDR3 obtained from the reference TRBV11-1 and TRBJ2-7 genes, is EAEVAQSPRYKITEKSQAVAFWCDPISGHATLYWYRQILGQGPELLVQFQDESVVDDSQLPKDRFSAERLKGVDSTLKIQPAELGDSAMYLCASSLSVGLYEQYFGPGTRLTVT.